These 29 T cell receptor beta chains originate from one sample sequenced in a study of blood T cell repertoires in COVID-19. Produced via immunoSEQ multiplex PCR; TCRdb's table is partial and in-frame only. The data contain roughly 250,000 clones, about 89% of them singletons. Sequencing was done on a sample of PBMCs or T cells enriched from blood (not recorded which). These receptors were collected from a man aged 40-50 years who had recovered from COVID-19.

This chain uses TRBV7-9 with TRBJ2-2; D is perhaps TRBD1 (6 bases). This CDR3 has 15 residues. The V gene's germline CDR1 is SEHNR and CDR2 FQNEAQ (reference sequence). V lost 2 bases, J lost 3 bases, and 10 bases lay in between. This CDR3 reads CASSLNRVHTGELFF. The DNA for the CDR3 is TGTGCCAGCAGCTTAAACAGGGTGCACACCGGGGAGCTGTTTTTT.

The chain couples TRBV19 to TRBJ2-1; 7 bases align to TRBD2. Germline trimming cut 4 bases from V and 4 bases from J; bases unmatched to any gene: 4. This CDR3 is built from 14 residues. CDR1 and CDR2 from the germline V gene are LNHDA and SQIVND (reference sequence). The CDR3: CASSSLAEYNEQFF. The CDR3 coding sequence is TGTGCCAGTAGTAGCCTAGCGGAATACAATGAGCAGTTCTTC.

The chain has TRBV30 and TRBJ1-5; 7 bases align to TRBD1. This CDR3 is 16 amino acids long. The germline V gene encodes CDR1 GTSNPN and CDR2 SVGIG (reference sequence). V lost 1 base, J lost 6 bases, and 12 bases stayed unmatched. CDR3: CAWSGGDPAGGQPQHF. The CDR3 DNA follows: TGTGCCTGGAGTGGGGGGGACCCGGCAGGGGGTCAGCCCCAGCATTTT.

The rearrangement uses TRBV2 and TRBJ1-5; tentatively, D is TRBD1 (5 bases). There are 17 residues in the CDR3. The germline V gene encodes CDR1 SNHLY and CDR2 FYNNEI. V dropped 4 bases and J dropped 0 bases, with 16 bases sitting between them. CDR3 in DNA: TGTGCCAGCAGTGCTGGGGCCACACTGATTAGCAATCAGCCCCAGCATTTT. It is translated as CASSAGATLISNQPQHF.

The CDR3 bases are TGTGCCAGCAGCTTAAGGTCAGGGGGCAATTCACCCCTCCACTTT. Its translation: CASSLRSGGNSPLHF. The chain recombines TRBV7-3 with TRBJ1-6; 8 bases agree with TRBD1. Germline CDR1 reads SGHTA; CDR2 reads FQGTGA. This CDR3 is 15 amino acids long. V was clipped by 1 base and J by 7 bases; unmatched bases: 3.

This rearrangement joins TRBV6-5 to TRBJ1-6, with 9 positions matching TRBD1. The germline V gene has CDR1 MNHEY and CDR2 SVGAGI. The CDR3 has 14 residues. The J segment lost 10 bases and the V segment lost 7 bases, leaving 8 bases of the junction unmatched. Written as DNA, the CDR3 is TGTGCCAGCACCATGGACAGGGGAGGCTCACCCCTCCACTTT. It translates to CASTMDRGGSPLHF.

DNA of the CDR3: TGTGCCAGCAGCGTAGTTCCCCTAGAACCGACAGGCCTCACCTTC. This translates into CASSVVPLEPTGLTF. This chain links TRBV9 with TRBJ1-2, with D maybe TRBD1 (6 bases). Germline assignment: CDR1 SGDLS and CDR2 YYNGEE. V lost 0 bases and J lost 13, with 22 bases in between. The CDR3 runs 15 residues.

The rearrangement links TRBV11-3 to TRBJ2-2, with 9 bases matching TRBD1. This CDR3 spans 17 amino acids. Looked up from germline, CDR1 is SGHNT and CDR2 is YENEEA. Germline trimming cut 10 bases from V and 6 bases from J; bases unmatched to any gene: 18. CDR3 DNA: TGTGCCACCGCAGACGGGTGGGGACAGGGAGAGCCCGGGGAGCTGTTTTTT. Translation: CATADGWGQGEPGELFF.

J is TRBJ2-7 and V is TRBV6-1; weak D call: TRBD1 (5 bases). Germline loops: CDR1 MNHNS, CDR2 SASEGT. Trimming took 1 base from V and 2 from J, leaving 6 bases between them. The CDR3 is 13 residues long. The CDR3 sequence is CASSEGRAYEQYF. CDR3 DNA: TGTGCCAGCAGTGAAGGCAGGGCCTACGAGCAGTACTTC.

This chain connects TRBV5-6 to TRBJ1-5, with a tentative D call TRBD1 (5 bases). CDR3 length equals 17 residues. Germline-derived CDR1 and CDR2 are SGHDT and YYEEEE. Trimming took off 2 bases at V and 6 bases at J, with 21 bases between the two ends. CDR3 coding DNA: TGTGCCAGCAGCTTAGGAGGGGCGCTAAGGGTGGGTCAGCCCCAGCATTTT. Translating it yields CASSLGGALRVGQPQHF.

The chain recombines TRBV2 with TRBJ2-2, with D perhaps matching TRBD1 (6 bases). Trimming removed 6 bases at V and 4 bases at J, with 12 bases between. This CDR3 comprises 14 residues. Per the germline V gene, CDR1 is SNHLY and CDR2 is FYNNEI. The CDR3 coding sequence is TGTGCCAGCAGAAACAGGGTACTCACCGGGGAGCTGTTTTTT. Encoded protein: CASRNRVLTGELFF.

The chain has TRBV5-1 and TRBJ2-1; the D gene is possibly TRBD1 (8 bases). The ends were cut back, 3 bases at V and 5 bases at J, with 18 bases in the middle. The V gene's germline CDR1 is SGHRS and CDR2 YFSETQ. This CDR3 is 16 amino acids long. CDR3 sequence (DNA): TGCGCCAGCAGCTCATACAGGGGGGGCCCTGACAATGAGCAGTTCTTC. Translated: CASSSYRGGPDNEQFF.

The chain is built from TRBV29-1 and TRBJ2-2; TRBD1 is a possible D gene (6 bases). V gave up 1 base and J gave up 3 bases, with 15 bases separating them. In germline, CDR1 is SQVTM, CDR2 ANQGSEA. The CDR3 extends over 16 amino acids. CDR3: CSVEGSEAGDTGELFF. The CDR3 DNA sequence: TGCAGCGTTGAAGGGAGCGAGGCAGGGGACACCGGGGAGCTGTTTTTT.

The J gene is TRBJ2-2, the V gene TRBV29-1; D unresolved. Germline values: CDR1 SQVTM, CDR2 ANQGSEA. CDR3 length equals 13 residues. The V gene lost 6 bases and the J gene lost 1 base, with 9 bases spanning the gap. CDR3 bases: TGCAGCGTACCCCAGGTGAACACCGGGGAGCTGTTTTTT. As protein: CSVPQVNTGELFF.

This chain joins TRBV10-3 and TRBJ2-7; TRBD1 is a possible D gene (5 bases). This CDR3 is 14 amino acids long. CDR1 is ENHRY, CDR2 SYGVKD, per germline. The V and J ends lost 3 bases and 2 bases respectively, with 11 bases between them. CDR3 sequence reads: CAISEMGQTYEQYF. The CDR3 DNA is TGTGCCATCAGTGAAATGGGGCAAACCTACGAGCAGTACTTC.

The V gene is TRBV5-1, the J gene TRBJ2-5, with D possibly being TRBD2 (5 bases). Germline assignment: CDR1 SGHRS and CDR2 YFSETQ. Trimming took 0 bases from V and 4 from J, leaving 16 bases between them. The CDR3 contains 16 residues. The CDR3 nucleotides are TGCGCCAGCAGCTTGGGCTTTGACGGGATACGAGAGACCCAGTACTTC. Translated: CASSLGFDGIRETQYF.

The chain has TRBV3-1 (or the pseudogene TRBV3-2) and TRBJ2-7; no clear D gene. This CDR3 spans 14 amino acids. Trimming removed 4 bases at V and 0 bases at J, with 10 bases between. The V gene's germline CDR1 is LGHDT and CDR2 YNNKEL (reference sequence). The CDR3 loop reads CASSRSPDSYEQYF. CDR3 nucleotide sequence: TGTGCCAGCAGCCGTTCCCCAGACTCCTACGAGCAGTACTTC.

The chain recombines TRBV29-1 with TRBJ1-2; maybe TRBD1 (6 bases). With 1 base removed from V and 4 bases from J, the gap between germline ends came to 16 bases. Germline CDR1 and CDR2: SQVTM and ANQGSEA. The CDR3 has 15 residues. The CDR3 DNA is TGCAGCGTTGAAGGGCGGGGGGCTTGGGGCTATGGCTACACCTTC. It specifies CSVEGRGAWGYGYTF.

This clone was seen a handful of times. V gene TRBV4-3 combines with J gene TRBJ1-2; 8 bases fit TRBD1. The V segment lost 0 bases and the J segment 4 bases; nucleotides outside the gene matches: 4. This CDR3 contains 15 residues. The germline V gene encodes CDR1 LGHNA and CDR2 YSLEER. The CDR3 sequence is CASSQDRGLSYGYTF. In DNA form, the CDR3 reads TGCGCCAGCAGCCAAGACAGGGGGCTCAGCTATGGCTACACCTTC.

V is TRBV9 and J is TRBJ2-1; 7 positions match TRBD2. In germline, CDR1 is SGDLS, CDR2 YYNGEE. Trimming cost V 3 bases and J 8 bases; bases outside gene matches: 17. This CDR3 comprises 17 residues. The CDR3 here is CASSGRSGGRVQYEQFF. CDR3 coding DNA: TGTGCCAGCAGCGGGCGGTCTGGCGGGAGAGTTCAGTATGAGCAGTTCTTC.

This clone was picked up one time. The chain links TRBV12-3 or TRBV12-4 to TRBJ1-1; D is perhaps TRBD1 (6 bases). CDR3 length: 13 residues. Trimming took 7 bases from V and 1 from J, leaving 10 bases between them. The CDR3, as DNA: TGTGCCAGCACCGTGACAGGGAACACTGAAGCTTTCTTT. Amino acid sequence: CASTVTGNTEAFF.

The rearrangement links TRBV7-3 to TRBJ1-1; D is unclear. Trimming removed 0 bases at V and 1 base at J, with 12 bases between. The CDR3 totals 16 residues. CDR1 and CDR2 from the germline V gene are SGHTA and FQGTGA. Here the CDR3 reads CASSLTSGVRNTEAFF. In nucleotides, the CDR3 is TGTGCCAGCAGCTTAACATCCGGGGTAAGGAACACTGAAGCTTTCTTT.

The V gene is TRBV7-2, the J gene TRBJ1-3; unclear D gene. This CDR3 has 16 amino acids. Between the trimmed V and J ends, which lost 0 bases and 4 bases, there was a span of 13 bases. Per the germline V gene, CDR1 is SGHTA and CDR2 is FQGNSA. CDR3 amino acids: CASSLALGGGGNTIYF. In nucleotides, the CDR3 is TGTGCCAGCAGCTTAGCGCTTGGAGGCGGGGGAAACACCATATATTTT. The full variable domain, in which reference TRBV7-2 and TRBJ1-3 provide the parts outside the CDR3, is GAGVSQSPSNKVTEKGKDVELRCDPISGHTALYWYRQSLGQGLEFLIYFQGNSAPDKSGLPSDRFSAERTGGSVSTLTIQRTQQEDSAVYLCASSLALGGGGNTIYFGEGSWLTVV.

The J gene is TRBJ2-1, the V gene TRBV21-1; the table names TRBD2, a call not compared with the DNA. TRBV21-1 is a pseudogene locus. The CDR3 covers 19 residues. CDR3: CASSKIRGGPSYYYNEQFF. CDR3 sequence (DNA): TGTGCCAGCAGCAAAATTCGCGGGGGCCCCTCCTACTACTACAATGAGCAGTTCTTC.

The CDR3 nucleotides are TGTGCCAGCAGCTTTACCGGGACTGCTGACGAGCAGTACTTC. Protein product: CASSFTGTADEQYF. This rearrangement joins TRBV11-2 to TRBJ2-7, with D possibly TRBD2 on 6 matching bases. The CDR3 is made up of 14 amino acids. The V gene lost 3 bases and the J gene lost 5 bases, with 14 bases spanning the gap. Per the germline V gene, CDR1 is SGHAT and CDR2 is FQNNGV.

The chain carries TRBV9 and TRBJ1-2; 8 bases are shared with TRBD1. V shed 0 bases, J shed 2 bases, and the junction held 3 bases outside the gene matches. This CDR3 spans 15 amino acids. Germline CDR1 is SGDLS and CDR2 is YYNGEE. The chain's CDR3 is CASSVEAGGNYGYTF. In DNA, the CDR3 is TGTGCCAGCAGCGTAGAGGCAGGGGGCAACTATGGCTACACCTTC. Looking up the rest from reference TRBV9 and TRBJ1-2 gives the full variable domain: DSGVTQTPKHLITATGQRVTLRCSPRSGDLSVYWYQQSLDQGLQFLIQYYNGEERAKGNILERFSAQQFPDLHSELNLSSLELGDSALYFCASSVEAGGNYGYTFGSGTRLTVV.

This chain joins TRBV6-2 or TRBV6-3 and TRBJ1-2; D is perhaps TRBD1 (6 bases). The CDR3 is made up of 15 amino acids. Germline assignment: CDR1 MNHEY and CDR2 SVGEGT. Between the trimmed V and J ends, which lost 2 bases and 7 bases, there was a span of 17 bases. DNA of the CDR3: TGTGCCAGCAGTTACGGGGGCAGAACTCTAGGTGGCTACACCTTC. Protein: CASSYGGRTLGGYTF.

The CDR3 DNA reads TGTGCCAGCTCAGCCGGGACAGCGAACACCGGGGAGCTGTTTTTT. Protein sequence: CASSAGTANTGELFF. The chain combines TRBV18 with TRBJ2-2, with 7 bases identical to TRBD1. Germline-derived CDR1 and CDR2 are KGHSH and LQKENI. The CDR3 is 15 residues long. Trimming at V came to 5 bases and at J to 0 bases, leaving 3 bases not matched to a gene.

The chain joins TRBV5-1 to TRBJ2-7; 7 nucleotides match TRBD1. V was clipped by 4 bases and J by 2 bases; unmatched bases: 3. Germline assignment: CDR1 SGHRS and CDR2 YFSETQ. The CDR3 runs 13 residues. CDR3 sequence (DNA): TGCGCCAGCAGCACAGACAGGGCCTACGAGCAGTACTTC. It translates to CASSTDRAYEQYF.